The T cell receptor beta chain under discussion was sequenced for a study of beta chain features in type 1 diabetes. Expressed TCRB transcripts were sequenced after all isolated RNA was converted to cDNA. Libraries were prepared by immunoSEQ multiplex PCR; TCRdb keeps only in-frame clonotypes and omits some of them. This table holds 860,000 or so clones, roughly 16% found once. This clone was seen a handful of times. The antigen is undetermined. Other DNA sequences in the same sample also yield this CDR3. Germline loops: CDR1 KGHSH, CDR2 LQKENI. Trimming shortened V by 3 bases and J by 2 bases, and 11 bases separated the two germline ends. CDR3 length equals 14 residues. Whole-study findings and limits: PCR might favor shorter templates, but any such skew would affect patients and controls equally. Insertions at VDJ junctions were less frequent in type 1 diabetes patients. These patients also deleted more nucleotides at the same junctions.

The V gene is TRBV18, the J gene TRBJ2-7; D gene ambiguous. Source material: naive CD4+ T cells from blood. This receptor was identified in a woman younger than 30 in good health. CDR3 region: CASSPSRTAYEQYF. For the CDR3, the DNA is TGTGCCAGCTCACCTTCACGAACAGCCTACGAGCAGTACTTC.